This T cell receptor (beta chain) was captured in a study of blood T cell repertoires in COVID-19 (dated by TCRdb to 2019 to 2021). About the full investigation: The collaborator samples originated in the United States, Italy and Spain and spanned the acute and convalescent phases of COVID-19. Sample metadata almost always included a de-identified subject ID, COVID-19 status, age in years and sex. The material from the prospective study consisted of cDNA or gDNA derived from T cells, B-cell-depleted T cells, or PBMCs. Deeply sampled blood TCRbeta repertoires from subjects exposed to, actively infected with, or recovered from COVID-19 were included in the dataset. Where HLA class I and class II types were available, the types were taken from metadata supplied by the sample provider, not from assay-based typing. The samples were drawn from the first 160 participants of the ongoing ImmuneRACE study and from 1,254 subjects provided by 6 global collaborators. The repertoires were released in a freely available public database meant as a resource for research on the immune response to SARS-CoV-2.

Points on this clone: Its recognized antigen is unknown. No base qualities exist here, and no much larger clone lies one base off it.

Samples from volunteer blood donors who had recovered from COVID-19 were contributed by a second Seattle source. The collaborating institutions used their own protocols to collect whole blood in K2EDTA tubes. For TCRbeta analysis, collaborator samples were shipped as frozen whole blood, as isolated PBMCs, or as DNA extracted from either sample type. The germline V gene specifies SGHTA as CDR1 and FQGNSA as CDR2. The germline V and J ends show losses of 8 bases and 5 bases respectively, and no gene match explains 8 bases of the junction. The CDR3, from cysteine to phenylalanine, totals 14 residues. The CDR3 DNA has 42 bases and is translated from base 1. The immunoSEQ Assay, a bias-controlled multiplex PCR, was used to amplify TCRbeta CDR3 regions from genomic DNA. Processing in the source paper ran as follows. Nucleated cell counts per sample were estimated from amplification of reference gene primers within the assay. To quantify the absolute abundance of each unique TCRbeta CDR3 rearrangement, sequence reads were collapsed and filtered. For each sample, productive Simpson clonality was calculated as the square root of Simpson's diversity index over productive rearrangements. In TCRdb, the immuneACCESS table is reduced to in-frame sequences with V and J assigned. These tables do not hold every clone; where another copy was compared, an unresolved V gene accounts for under half, and the others remain unexplained. The D gene and trimming were derived from the DNA, and the V and J assignments and clone size from that table. This sample gives over 200,000 clones in total; 87% of them show up just once. In total, the top ten clones hold roughly 12% of the sample.

The paper as a whole reports these results and caveats: The quantity of clinical and demographic metadata differed by source and by participant and was supplied without curation.

The origin of this receptor is a woman in her late teens or twenties who had recovered from COVID-19. The chain couples TRBV7-2 to TRBJ1-5; 8 junctional bases match TRBD1. Sequenced input: peripheral blood. The CDR3 protein is CASARTGNDQPQHF. In nucleotides, the sequence is TGTGCCAGCGCTAGGACAGGGAACGATCAGCCCCAGCATTTT.